Each of the 27 T cell receptor beta chains below was sequenced from the same sample in a study of Ad26.COV2.S vaccination and SARS-CoV-2 variants. Treatment of the sample: about 20 received Ad26.COV2.S at low or high dose, single or two shots; about five received placebo; per-sample allocation not given. Sampling took place 63 days after the first vaccine or placebo injection. Sequenced by immunoSEQ multiplex PCR; TCRdb stores in-frame clones only, minus some. The table has approximately 400,000 clones, 85% seen once; the top ten hold roughly 3.3%. The sample in question was peripheral blood, obtained in a trial of Ad26.COV2.S vaccine versus placebo. Receptor source: a person aged 18-60 years who received the Ad26.COV2.S COVID-19 vaccine or a placebo.

The chain recombines TRBV5-1 with TRBJ1-1; D uncertain. The germline gives CDR1 SGHRS, CDR2 YFSETQ. Trimming took 5 bases from V and 4 from J, leaving 6 bases between them. The CDR3 consists of 11 residues. Here the CDR3 DNA reads TGCGCCAGCAGGGAAGGCACTGAAGCTTTCTTT. Amino acid sequence: CASREGTEAFF.

This clone has just a few counts. This chain uses TRBV18 with TRBJ2-3; D is unresolved. Germline loops: CDR1 KGHSH, CDR2 LQKENI. This CDR3 is 15 amino acids long. Trimming removed 3 bases from V and 4 bases from J, with 14 bases in between. CDR3 residues: CASSPGMLGADTQYF. The CDR3 DNA sequence: TGTGCCAGCTCACCGGGGATGCTGGGCGCAGATACGCAGTATTTT.

This chain connects TRBV2 to TRBJ1-2; 9 bases align to TRBD1. The germline V gene has CDR1 SNHLY and CDR2 FYNNEI. V shed 3 bases, J shed 2 bases, and the junction held 13 bases outside the gene matches. The CDR3 length is 18 residues. The CDR3 DNA is TGTGCCAGCAGTGATATAGGGAGACAGGGGGAGGGCAACTATGGCTACACCTTC. Translated, it gives CASSDIGRQGEGNYGYTF. The full variable domain, completed using reference TRBV2 and TRBJ1-2, is EPEVTQTPSHQVTQMGQEVILRCVPISNHLYFYWYRQILGQKVEFLVSFYNNEISEKSEIFDDQFSVERPDGSNFTLKIRSTKLEDSAMYFCASSDIGRQGEGNYGYTFGSGTRLTVV.

As to this clone: The sample has other DNA sequences that encode this CDR3 too. This rearrangement joins TRBV5-1 to TRBJ2-7; tentative D call: TRBD2 (6 bases). Germline CDR1 SGHRS, CDR2 YFSETQ. The CDR3 has 13 residues. Trimming took off 0 bases at V and 4 bases at J, with 8 bases between the two ends. The CDR3, as DNA: TGCGCCAGCAGCTTGGGAGGAGGGTACGAGCAGTACTTC. It translates to CASSLGGGYEQYF.

This clone has just one count. The V call is TRBV7-2, the J call TRBJ2-7; the match to TRBD2 covers 12 bases. Looked up from germline, CDR1 is SGHTA and CDR2 is FQGNSA. The CDR3 consists of 16 residues. V lost 5 bases to trimming and J lost 7 bases; unmatched junction nucleotides: 12. The CDR3 DNA reads TGTGCCAGCAGCCTCTTGACTAGCGGGGGATTGTGGGAGCAGTACTTC. This sequence encodes CASSLLTSGGLWEQYF.

With respect to this clone: The identical CDR3 is also encoded by other nucleotide sequences in the sample. This rearrangement joins TRBV18 to TRBJ2-7; 11 bases line up with TRBD1. This CDR3 is 15 amino acids long. The germline gives CDR1 KGHSH, CDR2 LQKENI. V shed 3 bases and J 7 bases; nucleotides not matched to a gene: 8. CDR3 residues: CASSPPGQGAREQYF. DNA of the CDR3: TGTGCCAGCTCACCCCCCGGACAGGGGGCGCGTGAGCAGTACTTC.

The rearrangement joins TRBV5-5 to TRBJ2-1, with 11 bases fitting TRBD2. Germline V gives CDR1 SGHKS, CDR2 YYEKEE (reference sequence). V dropped 1 base and J dropped 15; count of bases not matched to a gene: 9. CDR3 length equals 14 residues. CDR3 loop: CASSLTSGSYPGFF. As DNA, the CDR3 is TGTGCCAGCAGCTTGACTAGCGGGAGTTACCCGGGGTTCTTC.

The J gene is TRBJ2-3, the V gene TRBV6-5; TRBD1 agrees at 7 bases. V lost 5 bases to trimming and J lost 2 bases; unmatched junction nucleotides: 7. CDR1 is MNHEY and CDR2 is SVGAGI in the germline V gene. The CDR3 sequence is 15 residues long. The CDR3 DNA is TGTGCCAGCAGTAGTGGGGACAGCATCACAGATACGCAGTATTTT. It yields the protein CASSSGDSITDTQYF.

The chain carries TRBV12-5 and TRBJ2-5; no definite D call. V shed 1 base and J shed 1 base, with 7 bases lying between them. Germline assignment: CDR1 LGHNT and CDR2 FRNRAP. The CDR3 is 14 amino acids. The CDR3 protein is CASGLGDGQETQYF. The CDR3 DNA sequence: TGTGCTAGTGGTTTGGGTGACGGCCAAGAGACCCAGTACTTC.

V gene TRBV18 combines with J gene TRBJ1-5; TRBD1 might be the D (5 bases). The CDR3 runs to 16 residues. Trimming cost V 3 bases and J 2 bases, with 14 bases left between them. Germline V lookup: CDR1 KGHSH, CDR2 LQKENI. The CDR3 here is CASSPEGKAGNQPQHF. For the CDR3, the DNA is TGTGCCAGCTCACCGGAGGGGAAAGCGGGCAATCAGCCCCAGCATTTT.

The rearrangement joins TRBV7-9 to TRBJ1-3; maybe TRBD1 (6 bases). Trimming stripped 2 bases from V and 4 bases from J, with 9 bases between. The CDR3 length is 14 residues. Germline CDR1 and CDR2: SEHNR and FQNEAQ (reference sequence). CDR3 residues: CASSLNRAGNTIYF. The CDR3 nucleotides are TGTGCCAGCAGCTTAAACAGGGCGGGAAACACCATATATTTT.

The CDR3 loop is CASTTNPAQSPLHF. As DNA, the CDR3 is TGTGCCAGTACAACAAACCCGGCTCAATCACCCCTCCACTTT. The chain uses TRBV19 and TRBJ1-6; D remains unclear. V gave up 7 bases and J gave up 10 bases, with 17 bases separating them. Germline V gene sequence: CDR1 LNHDA, CDR2 SQIVND (reference sequence). This CDR3 contains 14 residues.

This chain joins TRBV9 and TRBJ2-7; unclear D gene. This CDR3 contains 14 residues. The V gene's germline CDR1 is SGDLS and CDR2 YYNGEE. V lost 3 bases and J lost 3, with 13 bases in between. The CDR3 protein is CASSGRFGDYEQYF. CDR3 DNA: TGTGCCAGCAGCGGCAGGTTTGGGGACTACGAGCAGTACTTC. Based on the CDR3 plus reference TRBV9 and TRBJ2-7, the full variable domain is DSGVTQTPKHLITATGQRVTLRCSPRSGDLSVYWYQQSLDQGLQFLIQYYNGEERAKGNILERFSAQQFPDLHSELNLSSLELGDSALYFCASSGRFGDYEQYFGPGTRLTVT.

The J gene is TRBJ2-2, the V gene TRBV11-2; 10 bases align to TRBD2. Germline V lookup: CDR1 SGHAT, CDR2 FQNNGV. The CDR3 is 16 residues long. J lost 4 bases, V lost 1 base, and 3 bases had no gene match. The CDR3 here is CASSLGASGGTGELFF. For the CDR3, the DNA is TGTGCCAGCAGCTTAGGGGCTAGCGGGGGCACCGGGGAGCTGTTTTTT. The variable domain in full, with the rest retrieved from reference TRBV11-2 and TRBJ2-2, is EAGVAQSPRYKIIEKRQSVAFWCNPISGHATLYWYQQILGQGPKLLIQFQNNGVVDDSQLPKDRFSAERLKGVDSTLKIQPAKLEDSAVYLCASSLGASGGTGELFFGEGSRLTVL.

The chain is built from TRBV5-1 and TRBJ1-6; the D is unclear. The CDR3 has 14 amino acids. The germline V and J ends were trimmed by 0 bases and 6 bases, with 7 bases remaining between them. CDR1 is SGHRS and CDR2 is YFSETQ in the germline V gene. The CDR3 DNA reads as TGCGCCAGCAGCTTGGTTTCCGGTAATTCACCCCTCCACTTT. Protein sequence: CASSLVSGNSPLHF.

This rearrangement joins TRBV18 to TRBJ1-2; 7 positions agree with TRBD1. Germline CDR1 reads KGHSH; CDR2 reads LQKENI. This CDR3 comprises 13 residues. V lost 4 bases and J lost 4; bases outside the gene matches: 3. The DNA of the CDR3 is TGTGCCAGCTCACAGGGACAGTTCTATGGCTACACCTTC. Encoded protein: CASSQGQFYGYTF. The complete variable domain, with remaining parts taken from reference TRBV18 and TRBJ1-2, reads NAGVMQNPRHLVRRRGQEARLRCSPMKGHSHVYWYRQLPEEGLKFMVYLQKENIIDESGMPKERFSAEFPKEGPSILRIQQVVRGDSAAYFCASSQGQFYGYTFGSGTRLTVV.

The V and J genes are TRBV19 and TRBJ2-5, with 10 nucleotides matching TRBD2. V was pared by 3 bases and J by 3 bases, with 4 bases of the junction left unmatched. This CDR3 comprises 15 residues. Germline V gene data show CDR1 as LNHDA and CDR2 as SQIVND (reference sequence). For the CDR3, the DNA is TGTGCCAGTAGTATTATAGGACTAGCGGAAGAGACCCAGTACTTC. Translated, it gives CASSIIGLAEETQYF.

This clone was observed a few times. The chain links TRBV11-2 to TRBJ2-2, with 8 bases fitting TRBD2. Germline loops: CDR1 SGHAT, CDR2 FQNNGV. V shed 0 bases, J shed 6 bases, and the junction held 9 bases outside the gene matches. The CDR3 totals 17 residues. For the CDR3, the DNA is TGTGCCAGCAGCTTAGAGGCGGGAGCAGCGGGGGCCGGGGAGCTGTTTTTT. This gives the protein CASSLEAGAAGAGELFF.

The rearrangement uses TRBV5-3 and TRBJ2-2; 12 positions agree with TRBD2. TRBV5-3 is noted as an ORF with a role that remains uncertain. This CDR3 spans 17 amino acids. Unmatched junction bases numbered 4, after V lost 4 bases and J lost 0 bases. CDR3 protein: CARSLTSGGSNTGELFF. The CDR3 DNA follows: TGTGCCAGAAGCCTGACTAGCGGGGGTTCGAACACCGGGGAGCTGTTTTTT.

The CDR3 loop reads CASSLVGGGARETQYF. CDR3 DNA: TGTGCCAGCAGCTTAGTGGGCGGGGGGGCCCGAGAGACCCAGTACTTC. The chain combines TRBV11-2 with TRBJ2-5; TRBD2 aligns across 9 bases. The germline V gene encodes CDR1 SGHAT and CDR2 FQNNGV. The CDR3 loop spans 16 amino acids. V trimming: 1 base; J trimming: 4 bases; junction bases outside the gene matches: 7.

The J gene is TRBJ2-4, the V gene TRBV5-1; the D is unclear. CDR1 and CDR2 (germline): SGHRS, YFSETQ. The CDR3 extends over 14 amino acids. Trimming removed 1 base from V and 1 base from J, with 6 bases in between. The CDR3 nucleotides are TGCGCCAGCAGCTTGTTGGATGCCAAAAACATTCAGTACTTC. It encodes CASSLLDAKNIQYF. Filled out from reference TRBV5-1 and TRBJ2-4, the complete variable domain reads KAGVTQTPRYLIKTRGQQVTLSCSPISGHRSVSWYQQTPGQGLQFLFEYFSETQRNKGNFPGRFSGRQFSNSRSEMNVSTLELGDSALYLCASSLLDAKNIQYFGAGTRLSVL.

As regards this clone: Other DNA sequences from this sample encode an identical CDR3 as well. The chain employs TRBV12-3 or TRBV12-4 and TRBJ1-1; D is unclear. The CDR3 consists of 13 residues. V gave up 3 bases and J gave up 2 bases, with 7 bases separating them. In DNA form, the CDR3 reads TGTGCCAGCAGTTTGGGCGTTAACACTGAAGCTTTCTTT. As protein: CASSLGVNTEAFF.

DNA for the CDR3: TGTGCCAGCGAGTGGACAGGGGAAGTCACCGGGGAGCTGTTTTTT. This translates into CASEWTGEVTGELFF. J is TRBJ2-2 and V is TRBV19; the match to TRBD1 covers 9 bases. The CDR3 covers 15 residues. Trimming took 9 bases from V and 4 from J; bases not matched to a gene: 9. Per the germline V gene, CDR1 is LNHDA and CDR2 is SQIVND (reference sequence). Full variable domain (missing parts from reference TRBV19 and TRBJ2-2): DGGITQSPKYLFRKEGQNVTLSCEQNLNHDAMYWYRQDPGQGLRLIYYSQIVNDFQKGDIAEGYSVSREKKESFPLTVTSAQKNPTAFYLCASEWTGEVTGELFFGEGSRLTVL.

The rearrangement links TRBV18 to TRBJ2-3; D ambiguous. V was trimmed by 4 bases and J by 6 bases, leaving 11 bases between them. The CDR3 extends over 13 amino acids. CDR1 is KGHSH and CDR2 is LQKENI in the germline V gene. CDR3 loop: CASSLTVSDTQYF. In nucleotides, the CDR3 is TGTGCCAGCTCACTAACGGTTTCGGATACGCAGTATTTT.

This clone was observed a single time. The chain uses TRBV5-4 and TRBJ2-2, with TRBD1 matching 7 bases. The CDR3 contains 16 residues. Trimming at V came to 4 bases and at J to 2 bases, leaving 8 bases not matched to a gene. Germline V gene data show CDR1 as SGHNT and CDR2 as YYREEE (reference sequence). CDR3 DNA sequence: TGTGCCAGCAGCGACCCCGGGACAGTAAACACCGGGGAGCTGTTTTTT. This encodes CASSDPGTVNTGELFF.

The chain employs TRBV7-2 and TRBJ2-1; no firm D call. The V gene lost 1 base and the J gene lost 4 bases, with 11 bases spanning the gap. The CDR3 is made up of 15 amino acids. From germline, CDR1 is SGHTA and CDR2 FQGNSA. CDR3 bases: TGTGCCAGCAGCTTAGAGAATAGCCCTTACAATGAGCAGTTCTTC. Amino acids: CASSLENSPYNEQFF.

The CDR3 nucleotides are TGTGCCAGCAGCCTCAGGACAAATCCTAGCGCTCCCTTGTCCTACGAGCAGTACTTC. Its translation is CASSLRTNPSAPLSYEQYF. The chain employs TRBV11-2 and TRBJ2-7, with D perhaps matching TRBD2 (6 bases). CDR1 SGHAT and CDR2 FQNNGV come from the germline V gene. CDR3 length: 19 residues. V was clipped by 5 bases and J by 1 base, with 27 bases between them.